The 5 T cell receptor beta chains below come from one sample, sequenced in a study of blood T cell repertoires in COVID-19 (dated by TCRdb to about 2020). The library was generated by the immunoSEQ multiplex PCR assay. This is the immuneACCESS table as TCRdb keeps it, with only in-frame sequences that have V and J called. A part of the clones is gone; compared with another copy, unresolved V genes explain less than half, and the rest is unexplained. The sample table contains about 68,000 clones; only one count was recorded for 84% of them. Of the sample, 7.5% to 9% is held by the ten largest clones. The source material was peripheral blood. Receptors originate from a man over 45 with active COVID-19.

The V and J genes are TRBV15 and TRBJ2-3; D is unresolved. Trimming removed 1 base at V and 6 bases at J, with 5 bases between. The CDR3 totals 12 residues. Germline CDR1 reads LNHNV; CDR2 reads YYDKDF (reference sequence). As DNA, the CDR3 is TGTGCCACCAGCAGAGTACGGGATACGCAGTATTTT. Its protein is CATSRVRDTQYF.

This chain joins TRBV7-9 and TRBJ1-1; D remains ambiguous. Germline CDR1 reads SEHNR; CDR2 reads FQNEAQ (reference sequence). Trimming removed 8 bases from V and 0 bases from J, with 7 bases in between. This CDR3 region has 12 residues. This chain's CDR3 is CASRSVNTEAFF. In DNA form, the CDR3 reads TGTGCCAGCCGATCGGTGAACACTGAAGCTTTCTTT.

The rearrangement joins TRBV18 to TRBJ2-1; D may be TRBD2 (7 bases). Trimming stripped 4 bases from V and 5 bases from J, with 21 bases between. The germline V gene encodes CDR1 KGHSH and CDR2 LQKENI. This CDR3 has 17 amino acids. The CDR3 protein is CASSRGGSAGLNNEQFF. The CDR3 nucleotides are TGTGCCAGCTCACGGGGGGGCTCAGCGGGTCTAAACAATGAGCAGTTCTTC.

The chain uses TRBV7-9 and TRBJ2-7; 10 bases match TRBD1. The CDR3 covers 14 residues. The trim removed 4 bases at V and 3 bases at J, leaving 3 bases unmatched. Germline lookup yields CDR1 SEHNR and CDR2 FQNEAQ (reference sequence). CDR3 bases: TGTGCCAGCAGCTGGGGACAGGGGTTCTACGAGCAGTACTTC. Its translation is CASSWGQGFYEQYF.

The V gene is TRBV5-5, the J gene TRBJ2-1; 9 bases are a match to TRBD1. This CDR3 has 15 amino acids. CDR1 is SGHKS, CDR2 YYEKEE, per germline (reference sequence). V dropped 2 bases and J dropped 8; count of bases not matched to a gene: 8. This CDR3 reads CASSFTGTGFDEQFF. The DNA for the CDR3 is TGTGCCAGCAGCTTCACCGGGACAGGGTTCGATGAGCAGTTCTTC. Variable domain in full (rest from reference TRBV5-5 and TRBJ2-1): DAGVTQSPTHLIKTRGQQVTLRCSPISGHKSVSWYQQVLGQGPQFIFQYYEKEERGRGNFPDRFSARQFPNYSSELNVNALLLGDSALYLCASSFTGTGFDEQFFGPGTRLTVL.